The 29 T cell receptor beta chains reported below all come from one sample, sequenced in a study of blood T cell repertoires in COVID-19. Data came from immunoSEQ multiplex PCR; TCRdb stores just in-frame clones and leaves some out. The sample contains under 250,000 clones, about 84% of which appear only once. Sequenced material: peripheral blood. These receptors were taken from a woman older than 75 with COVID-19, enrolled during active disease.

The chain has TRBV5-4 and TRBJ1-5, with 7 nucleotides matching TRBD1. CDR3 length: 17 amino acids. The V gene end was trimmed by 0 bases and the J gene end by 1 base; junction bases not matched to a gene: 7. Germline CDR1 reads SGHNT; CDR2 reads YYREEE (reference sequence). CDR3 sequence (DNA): TGTGCCAGCAGCTTGGGTCCCCAGACAGGGAGCAATCAGCCCCAGCATTTT. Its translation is CASSLGPQTGSNQPQHF. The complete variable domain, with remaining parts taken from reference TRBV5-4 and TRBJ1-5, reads ETGVTQSPTHLIKTRGQQVTLRCSSQSGHNTVSWYQQALGQGPQFIFQYYREEENGRGNFPPRFSGLQFPNYSSELNVNALELDDSALYLCASSLGPQTGSNQPQHFGDGTRLSIL.

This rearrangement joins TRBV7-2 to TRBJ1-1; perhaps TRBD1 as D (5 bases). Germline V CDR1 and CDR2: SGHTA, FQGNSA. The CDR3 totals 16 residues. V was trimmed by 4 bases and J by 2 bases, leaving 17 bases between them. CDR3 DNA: TGTGCCAGCAGCTCAAGACGGGGAGGGGATAACACTGAAGCTTTCTTT. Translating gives CASSSRRGGDNTEAFF.

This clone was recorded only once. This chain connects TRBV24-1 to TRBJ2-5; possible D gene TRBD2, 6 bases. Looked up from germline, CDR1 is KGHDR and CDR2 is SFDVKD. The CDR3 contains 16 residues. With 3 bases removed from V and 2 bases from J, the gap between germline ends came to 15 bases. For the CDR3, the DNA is TGTGCCACCAGTGATGTAGGAGCGGGCAAGCAAGAGACCCAGTACTTC. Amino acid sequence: CATSDVGAGKQETQYF.

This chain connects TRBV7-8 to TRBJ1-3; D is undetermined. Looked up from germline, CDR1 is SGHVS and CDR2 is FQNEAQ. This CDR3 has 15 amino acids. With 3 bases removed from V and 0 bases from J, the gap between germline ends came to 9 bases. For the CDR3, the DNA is TGTGCCAGCAGCTTCGGCGGGAGCTCTGGAAACACCATATATTTT. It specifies CASSFGGSSGNTIYF.

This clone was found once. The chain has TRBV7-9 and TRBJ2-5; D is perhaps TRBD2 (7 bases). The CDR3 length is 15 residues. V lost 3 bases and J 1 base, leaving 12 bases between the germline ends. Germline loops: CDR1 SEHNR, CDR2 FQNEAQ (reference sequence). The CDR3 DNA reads TGTGCCAGCAGCTTTGGCGGGGGCGTCCAAGAGACCCAGTACTTC. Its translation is CASSFGGGVQETQYF.

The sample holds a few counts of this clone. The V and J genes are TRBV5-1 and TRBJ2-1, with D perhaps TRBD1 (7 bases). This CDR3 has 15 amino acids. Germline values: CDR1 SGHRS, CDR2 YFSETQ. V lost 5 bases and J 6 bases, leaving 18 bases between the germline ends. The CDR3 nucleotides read TGCGCCAGCAGTTCTCAGGGGGTGGGAGGCAATGAGCAGTTCTTC. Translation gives CASSSQGVGGNEQFF.

The CDR3 sequence: CASSQLAVKNIQYF. The CDR3 DNA reads as TGTGCCAGCAGTCAACTAGCGGTAAAAAACATTCAGTACTTC. The V call is TRBV6-6, the J call TRBJ2-4; the match to TRBD2 covers 8 bases. The germline gives CDR1 MNHNY, CDR2 SVGAGI (reference sequence). V gave up 5 bases and J gave up 4 bases; unmatched junction bases: 4. CDR3 length equals 14 residues.

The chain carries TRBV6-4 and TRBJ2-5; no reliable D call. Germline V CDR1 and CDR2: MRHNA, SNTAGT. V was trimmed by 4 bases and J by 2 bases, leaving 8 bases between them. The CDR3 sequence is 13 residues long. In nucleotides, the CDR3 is TGTGCCAGCAGTGTAGCCCCGCAAGAGACCCAGTACTTC. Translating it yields CASSVAPQETQYF.

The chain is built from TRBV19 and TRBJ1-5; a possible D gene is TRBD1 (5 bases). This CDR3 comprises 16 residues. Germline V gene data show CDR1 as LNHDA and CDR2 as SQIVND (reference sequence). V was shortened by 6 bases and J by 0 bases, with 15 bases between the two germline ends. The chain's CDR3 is CASSKSGQVSNQPQHF. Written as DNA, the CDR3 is TGTGCCAGTAGCAAATCAGGACAAGTTAGCAATCAGCCCCAGCATTTT.

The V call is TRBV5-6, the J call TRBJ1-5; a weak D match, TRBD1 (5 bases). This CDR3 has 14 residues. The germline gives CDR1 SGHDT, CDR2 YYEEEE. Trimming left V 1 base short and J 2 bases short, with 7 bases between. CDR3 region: CASSLWGGNQPQHF. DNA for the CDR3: TGTGCCAGCAGCTTGTGGGGGGGCAATCAGCCCCAGCATTTT. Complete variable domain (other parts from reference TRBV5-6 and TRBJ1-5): DAGVTQSPTHLIKTRGQQVTLRCSPKSGHDTVSWYQQALGQGPQFIFQYYEEEERQRGNFPDRFSGHQFPNYSSELNVNALLLGDSALYLCASSLWGGNQPQHFGDGTRLSIL.

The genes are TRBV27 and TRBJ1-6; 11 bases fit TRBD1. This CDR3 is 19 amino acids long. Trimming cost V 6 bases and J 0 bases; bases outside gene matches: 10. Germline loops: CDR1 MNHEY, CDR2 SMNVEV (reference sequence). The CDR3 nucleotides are TGTGCCAGCAGCCGGACAGGGGGCATCTCTCGCTCCTATAATTCACCCCTCCACTTT. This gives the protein CASSRTGGISRSYNSPLHF.

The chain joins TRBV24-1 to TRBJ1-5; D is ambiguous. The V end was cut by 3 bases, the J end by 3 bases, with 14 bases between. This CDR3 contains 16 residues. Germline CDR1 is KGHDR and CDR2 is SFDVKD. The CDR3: CATSDRRRNDNQPQHF. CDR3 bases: TGTGCCACCAGTGATCGACGGAGAAACGACAATCAGCCCCAGCATTTT.

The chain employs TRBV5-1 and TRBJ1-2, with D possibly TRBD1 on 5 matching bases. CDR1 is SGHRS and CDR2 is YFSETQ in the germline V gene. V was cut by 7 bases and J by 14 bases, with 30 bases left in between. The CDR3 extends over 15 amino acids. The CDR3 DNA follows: TGCGCCAGCGCACCGACACCGACAGAGTCACGCCCCGGGACCTTC. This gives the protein CASAPTPTESRPGTF.

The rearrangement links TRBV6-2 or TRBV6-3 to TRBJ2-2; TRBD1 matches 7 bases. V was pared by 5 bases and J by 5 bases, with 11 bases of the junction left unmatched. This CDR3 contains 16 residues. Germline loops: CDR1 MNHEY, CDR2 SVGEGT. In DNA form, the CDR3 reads TGTGCCAGCAGTGCACAGGGGCCTGGGGGAACCGGGGAGCTGTTTTTT. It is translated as CASSAQGPGGTGELFF.

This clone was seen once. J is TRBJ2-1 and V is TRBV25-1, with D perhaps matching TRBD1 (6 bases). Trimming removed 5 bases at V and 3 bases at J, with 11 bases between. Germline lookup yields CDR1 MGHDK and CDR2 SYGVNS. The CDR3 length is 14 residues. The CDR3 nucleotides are TGTGCCAGCAGTCCCCAGGGACACTACAATGAGCAGTTCTTC. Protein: CASSPQGHYNEQFF.

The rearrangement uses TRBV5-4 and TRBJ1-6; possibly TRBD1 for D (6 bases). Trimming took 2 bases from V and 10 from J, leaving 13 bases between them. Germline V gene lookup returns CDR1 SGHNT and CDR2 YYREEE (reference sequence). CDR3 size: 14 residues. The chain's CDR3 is CASSLPAGASPLHF. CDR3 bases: TGTGCCAGCAGCTTACCTGCGGGGGCATCACCCCTCCACTTT.

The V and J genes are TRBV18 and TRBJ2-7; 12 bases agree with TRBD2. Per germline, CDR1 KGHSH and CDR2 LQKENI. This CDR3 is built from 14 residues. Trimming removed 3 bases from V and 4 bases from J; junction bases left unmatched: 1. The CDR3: CASSPGTSGYEQYF. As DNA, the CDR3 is TGTGCCAGCTCACCGGGGACTAGCGGGTACGAGCAGTACTTC.

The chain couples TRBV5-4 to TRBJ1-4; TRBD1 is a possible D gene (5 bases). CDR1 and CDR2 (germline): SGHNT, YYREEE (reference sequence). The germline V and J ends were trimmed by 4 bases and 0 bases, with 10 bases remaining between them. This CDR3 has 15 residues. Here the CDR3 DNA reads TGTGCCAGCAGCCGACAGTTGGCAACTAATGAAAAACTGTTTTTT. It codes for CASSRQLATNEKLFF.

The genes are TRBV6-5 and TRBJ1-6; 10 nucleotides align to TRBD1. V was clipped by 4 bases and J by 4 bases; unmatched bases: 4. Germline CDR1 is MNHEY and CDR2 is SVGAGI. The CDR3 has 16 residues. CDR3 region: CASSSTGGAYNSPLHF. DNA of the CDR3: TGTGCCAGCAGTTCGACAGGGGGCGCTTATAATTCACCCCTCCACTTT.

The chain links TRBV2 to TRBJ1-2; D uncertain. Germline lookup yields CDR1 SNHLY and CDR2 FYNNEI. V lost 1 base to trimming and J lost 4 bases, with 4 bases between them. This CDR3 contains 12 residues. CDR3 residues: CASSEDIYGYTF. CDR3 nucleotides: TGTGCCAGCAGTGAAGACATCTATGGCTACACCTTC. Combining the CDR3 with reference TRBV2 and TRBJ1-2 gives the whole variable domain EPEVTQTPSHQVTQMGQEVILRCVPISNHLYFYWYRQILGQKVEFLVSFYNNEISEKSEIFDDQFSVERPDGSNFTLKIRSTKLEDSAMYFCASSEDIYGYTFGSGTRLTVV.

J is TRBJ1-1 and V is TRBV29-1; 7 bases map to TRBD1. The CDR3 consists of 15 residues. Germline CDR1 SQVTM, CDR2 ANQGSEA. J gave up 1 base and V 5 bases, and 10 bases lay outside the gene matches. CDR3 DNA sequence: TGCAGCGTTAGGGGGCTACGGGACAGGAACACTGAAGCTTTCTTT. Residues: CSVRGLRDRNTEAFF.

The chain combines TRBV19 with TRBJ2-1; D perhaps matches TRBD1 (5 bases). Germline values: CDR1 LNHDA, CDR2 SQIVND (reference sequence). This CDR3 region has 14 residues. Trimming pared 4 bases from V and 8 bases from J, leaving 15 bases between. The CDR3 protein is CASSTTRLTDEQFF. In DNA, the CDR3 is TGTGCCAGTAGTACCACCAGGTTGACAGATGAGCAGTTCTTC. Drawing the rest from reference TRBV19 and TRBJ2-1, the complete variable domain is DGGITQSPKYLFRKEGQNVTLSCEQNLNHDAMYWYRQDPGQGLRLIYYSQIVNDFQKGDIAEGYSVSREKKESFPLTVTSAQKNPTAFYLCASSTTRLTDEQFFGPGTRLTVL.

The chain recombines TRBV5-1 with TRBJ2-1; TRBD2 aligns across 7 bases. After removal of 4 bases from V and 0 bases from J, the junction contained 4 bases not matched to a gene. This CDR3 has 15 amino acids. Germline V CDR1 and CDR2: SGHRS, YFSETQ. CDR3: CASSPGGSSYNEQFF. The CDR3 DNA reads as TGCGCCAGCAGCCCCGGGGGGAGCTCCTACAATGAGCAGTTCTTC.

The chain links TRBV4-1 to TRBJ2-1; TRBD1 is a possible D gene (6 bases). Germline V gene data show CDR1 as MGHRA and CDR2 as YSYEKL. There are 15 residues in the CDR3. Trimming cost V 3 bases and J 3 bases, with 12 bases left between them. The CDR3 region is CASSHAPDSYNEQFF. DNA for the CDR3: TGCGCCAGCAGCCATGCCCCGGACAGCTACAATGAGCAGTTCTTC.

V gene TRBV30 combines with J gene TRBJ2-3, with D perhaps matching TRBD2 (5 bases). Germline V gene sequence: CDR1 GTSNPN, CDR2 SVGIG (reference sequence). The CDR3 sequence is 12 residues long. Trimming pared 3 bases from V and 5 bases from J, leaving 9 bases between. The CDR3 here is CAWRLRGDTQYF. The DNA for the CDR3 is TGTGCCTGGAGACTCCGGGGAGATACGCAGTATTTT.

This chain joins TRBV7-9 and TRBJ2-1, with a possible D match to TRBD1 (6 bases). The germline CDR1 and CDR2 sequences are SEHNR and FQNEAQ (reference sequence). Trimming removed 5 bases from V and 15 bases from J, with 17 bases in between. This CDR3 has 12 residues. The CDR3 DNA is TGTGCCAGCAGCAAACCGGGACAAGCGCGGTTCTTC. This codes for CASSKPGQARFF.

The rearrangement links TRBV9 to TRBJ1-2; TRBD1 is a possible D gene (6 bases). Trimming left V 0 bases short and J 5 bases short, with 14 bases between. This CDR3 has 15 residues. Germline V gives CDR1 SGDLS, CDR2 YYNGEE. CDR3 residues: CASSVDNRVRYGYTF. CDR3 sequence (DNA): TGTGCCAGCAGCGTAGATAACAGGGTACGATATGGCTACACCTTC.

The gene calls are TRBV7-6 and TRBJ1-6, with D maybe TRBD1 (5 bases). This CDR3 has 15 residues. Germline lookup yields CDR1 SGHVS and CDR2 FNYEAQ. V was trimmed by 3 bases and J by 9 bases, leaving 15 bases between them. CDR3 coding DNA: TGTGCCAGCAGCTTGGGGGACTACGTGTCTTCACCCCTCCACTTT. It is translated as CASSLGDYVSSPLHF.

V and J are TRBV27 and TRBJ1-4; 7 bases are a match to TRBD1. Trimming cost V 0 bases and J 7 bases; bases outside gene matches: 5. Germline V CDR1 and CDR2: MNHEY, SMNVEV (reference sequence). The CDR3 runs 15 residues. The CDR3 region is CASSLSWTGGEKLFF. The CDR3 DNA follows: TGTGCCAGCAGTTTATCCTGGACAGGAGGTGAAAAACTGTTTTTT.